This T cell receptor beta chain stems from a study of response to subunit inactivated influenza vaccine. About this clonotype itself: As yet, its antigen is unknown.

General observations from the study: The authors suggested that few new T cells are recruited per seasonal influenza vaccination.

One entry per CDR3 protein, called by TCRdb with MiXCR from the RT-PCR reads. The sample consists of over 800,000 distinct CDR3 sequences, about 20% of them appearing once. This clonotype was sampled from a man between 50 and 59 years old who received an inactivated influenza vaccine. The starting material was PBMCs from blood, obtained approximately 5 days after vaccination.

The CDR3 nucleotides are TGTGCCAGTAACCAAAGGACTAGCGGGCGCTACAATGAGCAGTTCTTC. As protein: CASNQRTSGRYNEQFF. J is TRBJ2-1 and V is TRBV19, with TRBD2 matching over 11 bases. There are 16 residues in the CDR3. CDR1 is LNHDA, CDR2 SQIVND, per germline (reference sequence). V shed 7 bases, J shed 3 bases, and the junction held 8 bases outside the gene matches.